Reported below is one T cell receptor (beta chain). Only in-frame clones appear in the TCRdb table, and some are missing; sequencing was by immunoSEQ multiplex PCR. This sample has tens of thousands of clones, with roughly 92% found just once. The entry originates in a study of technical replicates of blood from a few donors. The receptor was isolated from a human donor in good health. The sample taken for sequencing was T cells isolated from PBMCs.

CDR3 bases: TGTGCCACTCTGGACAGGGGGCGTTCGGACTATGGCTACACCTTC. It yields the protein CATLDRGRSDYGYTF. The rearrangement joins TRBV19 to TRBJ1-2, with 11 bases lining up with TRBD1. V lost 10 bases, J lost 3 bases, and 10 bases stayed unmatched. The CDR3 totals 15 residues. In germline, CDR1 is LNHDA, CDR2 SQIVND (reference sequence).